This TCR beta chain was obtained from a study of shared clonotypes between healthy human individuals. Study summary: The cohort had two women and three men, ages 18 to 49. Findings of the study overall: Sampling involved blood alone; tissue repertoires likely differ.

The donor cohort consisted entirely of Caucasian adults residing in Nashville, Tennessee. The CDR3 runs 14 residues. Germline values: CDR1 SGHRS, CDR2 YFSETQ. V lost 0 bases to trimming and J lost 4 bases, with 10 bases between them. This table comes from immunoSEQ multiplex PCR, and its TCRdb copy is limited to in-frame clones, with some not included. The table lists about 1 million clones, roughly 80% of them singletons. Regarding this clone: Antigen unknown. Distinct nucleotide sequences in the sample also encode this CDR3.

The receptor was derived from a man aged 18 to 30 in good health. Specimen: memory CD4+ T cells sorted from blood. Subset noted: CD45RA-negative fraction. V usage is TRBV5-1 and J usage is TRBJ1-1, with D unclear. The DNA of the CDR3 is TGCGCCAGCAGCTTGGCAAGGGTTAGCACTGAAGCTTTCTTT. It codes for CASSLARVSTEAFF. Using reference TRBV5-1 and TRBJ1-1 for the parts outside the CDR3, the full variable domain is KAGVTQTPRYLIKTRGQQVTLSCSPISGHRSVSWYQQTPGQGLQFLFEYFSETQRNKGNFPGRFSGRQFSNSRSEMNVSTLELGDSALYLCASSLARVSTEAFFGQGTRLTVV.